This T cell receptor beta chain was captured in a study of shared clonotypes between healthy human individuals. Study at large: A donor's plate count was three for CD4 naive and three for CD4 memory; CD8 naive had two and CD8 memory one.

Whole-study findings and limits: Read depth was anticipated to influence clonotype sharing among donors. Naive subsets tended to show greater estimated richness than memory subsets. The study's rarefaction showed incomplete sorted-subset sequencing despite large depth.

About this clone: Its antigen is not identified.

Sequenced by immunoSEQ multiplex PCR; TCRdb stores in-frame clones only, minus some. The repertoire has roughly 1 million clones, 65% to 75% of them found once; the top ten carry around 1.4%. This CDR3 spans 11 amino acids. Trimming took off 10 bases at V and 5 bases at J, with 9 bases between the two ends. Germline assignment: CDR1 MNHEY and CDR2 SVGAGI. The source is a man aged 18 to 30 in good health. The specimen sequenced was memory CD4+ T cells sorted from blood. Subset described: CD45RA-negative fraction. This rearrangement joins TRBV6-5 to TRBJ2-1, with a tentative D call TRBD2 (6 bases). Here the CDR3 reads CATGLHNEQFF. The CDR3 DNA reads TGTGCCACGGGACTCCACAATGAGCAGTTCTTC.